The rows below give T cell receptor beta chains drawn from one sample of a study of CD8+ T cells in alopecia areata. Only in-frame clones appear in the TCRdb table, and some are missing; sequencing was by immunoSEQ multiplex PCR. The sample consists of roughly 150,000 clones, about 53% of them appearing once. Sample: CD8+ T cells sorted from blood, taken at week 0. These TCRs come from a human donor with alopecia areata. Each CDR3 is given with its conserved first and last residue.

>TRBJ2-7|TRBV7-9
CASSLGRGSSYEQYF
>TRBJ2-1|TRBV14
CASSQWVNNEQFF
>TRBJ2-7|TRBV15
CATSRDIGSSYEQYF
>TRBJ1-5|TRBV7-3
CASSLSGQGGNQPQHF
>TRBJ2-1|TRBV6-1
CASSVGLGQGNIARNEQFF
>TRBJ2-5|TRBV23-1
CASSQDDREETQYF
>TRBJ2-6|TRBV6-5
CASTLTFSGANVLTF
>TRBJ1-1|TRBV25-1
CASSGDSYTEAFF
>TRBJ1-1|TRBV9
CASSVDRGHTEAFF
>TRBJ2-7|TRBV30
CAWSPAGGFWEQYF
>TRBJ2-3|TRBV4-3
CASSQIWSAGAEDTQYF
>TRBJ2-7|TRBV10-1
CASSEGLGYEQYF
>TRBJ1-5|TRBV6-1
CASRDVNQRPQHF